These 26 T cell receptor beta chains were all obtained from the same sample, sequenced in a study of cytomegalovirus exposure and HLA in healthy donors. Clones were sequenced by immunoSEQ multiplex PCR, and TCRdb holds only the in-frame ones, with some missing. The sample has some 140,000 clones, roughly 79% seen once. The specimen was PBMCs. These receptors came from a man under 40 in good health and CMV-seropositive.

The V call is TRBV5-4, the J call TRBJ1-1; no clear D gene. V lost 4 bases, J lost 1 base, and 23 bases lay in between. This CDR3 contains 18 residues. Germline values: CDR1 SGHNT, CDR2 YYREEE (reference sequence). The CDR3 is CASSPKWAFLPWNTEAFF. CDR3 nucleotides: TGTGCCAGCAGCCCAAAATGGGCCTTTTTACCGTGGAACACTGAAGCTTTCTTT.

The gene calls are TRBV5-1 and TRBJ2-1; 10 positions agree with TRBD2. Losses at the gene ends were 1 base for V and 7 bases for J; bases not matched to a gene: 8. CDR1 and CDR2 from the germline V gene are SGHRS and YFSETQ. The CDR3 runs to 16 residues. This CDR3 reads CASSLRASGGRNEQFF. The CDR3 DNA follows: TGCGCCAGCAGCTTGAGGGCTAGCGGGGGTAGGAATGAGCAGTTCTTC.

CDR3 protein: CASRLEGQGTDTQYF. The CDR3 DNA reads as TGTGCCAGCAGACTGGAGGGACAGGGAACAGATACGCAGTATTTT. V is TRBV5-6 and J is TRBJ2-3; 9 nucleotides line up with TRBD1. The CDR3 totals 15 residues. Germline CDR1 SGHDT, CDR2 YYEEEE. After removal of 5 bases from V and 3 bases from J, the junction contained 7 bases not matched to a gene.

The V gene is TRBV7-9, the J gene TRBJ2-1; TRBD1 might be the D (5 bases). CDR1 SEHNR and CDR2 FQNEAQ come from the germline V gene (reference sequence). CDR3 length: 16 amino acids. V lost 4 bases, J lost 6 bases, and 19 bases lay in between. CDR3: CASSWGDQGFANEQFF. CDR3 coding DNA: TGTGCCAGCAGCTGGGGCGACCAAGGATTCGCCAATGAGCAGTTCTTC. Drawing the rest from reference TRBV7-9 and TRBJ2-1, the complete variable domain is DTGVSQNPRHKITKRGQNVTFRCDPISEHNRLYWYRQTLGQGPEFLTYFQNEAQLEKSRLLSDRFSAERPKGSFSTLEIQRTEQGDSAMYLCASSWGDQGFANEQFFGPGTRLTVL.

A word on this clone: The sample has other DNA sequences that encode this CDR3 too. The V and J genes are TRBV9 and TRBJ2-3; TRBD2 matches at 13 bases. Looked up from germline, CDR1 is SGDLS and CDR2 is YYNGEE. The V segment lost 0 bases and the J segment 6 bases; nucleotides outside the gene matches: 4. The CDR3 runs 16 residues. The CDR3 region is CASSVAGLAGADTQYF. As DNA, the CDR3 is TGTGCCAGCAGCGTAGCCGGACTAGCGGGAGCGGATACGCAGTATTTT.

This chain connects TRBV19 to TRBJ2-3; 8 bases match TRBD2. Looked up from germline, CDR1 is LNHDA and CDR2 is SQIVND (reference sequence). The CDR3 spans 15 residues. J gave up 2 bases and V 4 bases, and 5 bases lay outside the gene matches. The CDR3 DNA sequence: TGTGCCAGTAGTAGAGGCGGGAGGCCCACAGATACGCAGTATTTT. This gives the protein CASSRGGRPTDTQYF. The complete variable domain, with remaining parts taken from reference TRBV19 and TRBJ2-3, reads DGGITQSPKYLFRKEGQNVTLSCEQNLNHDAMYWYRQDPGQGLRLIYYSQIVNDFQKGDIAEGYSVSREKKESFPLTVTSAQKNPTAFYLCASSRGGRPTDTQYFGPGTRLTVL.

The V and J genes are TRBV10-3 and TRBJ1-2; no firm D call. V gave up 3 bases and J gave up 6 bases, with 11 bases separating them. Germline V CDR1 and CDR2: ENHRY, SYGVKD. The CDR3 spans 13 residues. The CDR3 sequence is CAISEWVEDGYTF. CDR3 in DNA: TGTGCCATCAGTGAATGGGTAGAGGATGGCTACACCTTC.

The chain uses TRBV15 and TRBJ1-2; D not resolved. CDR1 and CDR2 from the germline V gene are LNHNV and YYDKDF (reference sequence). This CDR3 is 15 amino acids long. The V end lost 5 bases, the J end lost 4 bases, and 17 bases lay between the germline ends. CDR3 sequence (DNA): TGTGCCACCAGCCTCACTTCGGCCGGGTTCTATGGCTACACCTTC. Protein product: CATSLTSAGFYGYTF.

V and J are TRBV10-3 and TRBJ2-5, with TRBD1 matching over 8 bases. The V and J ends lost 4 bases and 5 bases, in that order; junction bases with no gene match: 3. This CDR3 has 13 amino acids. CDR1 ENHRY and CDR2 SYGVKD come from the germline V gene. As DNA, the CDR3 is TGTGCCATCAGTGCAGGGGGCGGTGAGACCCAGTACTTC. Translated: CAISAGGGETQYF.

This clone was observed a handful of times. The rearrangement uses TRBV5-1 and TRBJ1-1; D possibly corresponds to TRBD1 (5 bases). Germline values: CDR1 SGHRS, CDR2 YFSETQ. The CDR3 has 14 amino acids. V lost 9 bases, J lost 4 bases, and 19 bases lay in between. CDR3 coding DNA: TGCGCCACGGCGGGAGGGACCTCGGGCACTGAAGCTTTCTTT. It specifies CATAGGTSGTEAFF.

V and J are TRBV7-2 and TRBJ1-5; perhaps TRBD1 as D (5 bases). There are 14 residues in the CDR3. V dropped 1 base and J dropped 6 bases, with 10 bases sitting between them. Germline values: CDR1 SGHTA, CDR2 FQGNSA. CDR3 nucleotide sequence: TGTGCCAGCAGCTTAGGGGCAGGGCCTCAGCCCCAGCATTTT. As protein: CASSLGAGPQPQHF.

The chain has TRBV2 and TRBJ2-3, with 10 positions matching TRBD2. V dropped 6 bases and J dropped 4; count of bases not matched to a gene: 13. Looked up from germline, CDR1 is SNHLY and CDR2 is FYNNEI. The length of the CDR3 is 17 residues. The CDR3 DNA reads TGTGCCAGCAGACCCCTAGCGGGAGTTAGGGGCGCAGATACGCAGTATTTT. Translation: CASRPLAGVRGADTQYF.

V and J are TRBV19 and TRBJ1-2, with D possibly being TRBD1 (5 bases). The V end was cut by 4 bases, the J end by 2 bases, with 11 bases between. The CDR3 sequence is 14 residues long. Germline V gives CDR1 LNHDA, CDR2 SQIVND (reference sequence). CDR3 residues: CASSTGTGNYGYTF. DNA of the CDR3: TGTGCCAGTAGTACAGGCACAGGAAACTATGGCTACACCTTC. The full variable domain, rest sourced from reference TRBV19 and TRBJ1-2, is DGGITQSPKYLFRKEGQNVTLSCEQNLNHDAMYWYRQDPGQGLRLIYYSQIVNDFQKGDIAEGYSVSREKKESFPLTVTSAQKNPTAFYLCASSTGTGNYGYTFGSGTRLTVV.

This clone is a singleton in its sample. The V and J genes are TRBV4-1 and TRBJ2-1; D unresolved. V was trimmed by 1 base and J by 0 bases, leaving 13 bases between them. Germline V gene lookup returns CDR1 MGHRA and CDR2 YSYEKL. There are 17 residues in the CDR3. This chain's CDR3 is CASSQVKAGGSYNEQFF. The CDR3 DNA is TGCGCCAGCAGCCAAGTTAAGGCAGGTGGCTCCTACAATGAGCAGTTCTTC.

The V gene is TRBV27, the J gene TRBJ1-5; unclear D gene. V was shortened by 1 base and J by 0 bases, with 10 bases between the two germline ends. This CDR3 contains 16 residues. CDR1 and CDR2 (germline): MNHEY, SMNVEV (reference sequence). The CDR3 loop reads CASSLYAGNSNQPQHF. The CDR3 DNA is TGTGCCAGCAGTTTATATGCCGGGAATAGCAATCAGCCCCAGCATTTT.

This sequence joins TRBV7-2 and TRBJ2-7, with 16 bases aligning to TRBD2. V was clipped by 1 base and J by 6 bases; unmatched bases: 9. This CDR3 comprises 18 residues. Germline-derived CDR1 and CDR2 are SGHTA and FQGNSA. The CDR3 DNA follows: TGTGCCAGCAGCTTAGTGGGACTAGCGGGAGGGGCGCAGGGCGAGCAGTACTTC. It encodes CASSLVGLAGGAQGEQYF.

This clone was seen a single time. The chain recombines TRBV4-2 with TRBJ2-5; D may be TRBD2 (8 bases). The CDR3 spans 14 residues. In germline, CDR1 is LGHNA, CDR2 YNFKEQ. Trimming took off 4 bases at V and 5 bases at J, with 14 bases between the two ends. DNA of the CDR3: TGTGCCAGCAGCCCGGGACTAGGGGGCGAGACCCAGTACTTC. The encoded protein is CASSPGLGGETQYF.

The chain has TRBV9 and TRBJ1-3; D perhaps matches TRBD1 (5 bases). V lost 3 bases and J lost 1, with 23 bases in between. Per the germline V gene, CDR1 is SGDLS and CDR2 is YYNGEE. The CDR3 covers 19 residues. The CDR3 nucleotides read TGTGCCAGCAGCGGTACAGTCTCCTCCTGGGGGGGTTCTGGAAACACCATATATTTT. Its protein is CASSGTVSSWGGSGNTIYF.

The chain employs TRBV2 and TRBJ2-1; TRBD2 aligns across 7 bases. The CDR3 runs 15 residues. Trimming removed 6 bases from V and 2 bases from J; junction bases left unmatched: 7. Germline loops: CDR1 SNHLY, CDR2 FYNNEI. The CDR3 DNA follows: TGTGCCAGCAGCGACCTTCTAGCGGCCTACAATGAGCAGTTCTTC. Translation gives CASSDLLAAYNEQFF.

The rearrangement uses TRBV9 and TRBJ2-1; maybe TRBD2 (6 bases). The CDR3 extends over 16 amino acids. Trimming left V 0 bases short and J 0 bases short, with 10 bases between. Germline assignment: CDR1 SGDLS and CDR2 YYNGEE. DNA of the CDR3: TGTGCCAGCAGCGTAGCCGGGAGCGCCTCCTACAATGAGCAGTTCTTC. It codes for CASSVAGSASYNEQFF. Supplemented by reference TRBV9 and TRBJ2-1, the full variable domain reads DSGVTQTPKHLITATGQRVTLRCSPRSGDLSVYWYQQSLDQGLQFLIQYYNGEERAKGNILERFSAQQFPDLHSELNLSSLELGDSALYFCASSVAGSASYNEQFFGPGTRLTVL.

The V gene is TRBV29-1, the J gene TRBJ2-4; 9 bases fit TRBD1. The CDR3 is made up of 13 amino acids. Germline loops: CDR1 SQVTM, CDR2 ANQGSEA. V was pared by 4 bases and J by 8 bases, with 6 bases of the junction left unmatched. CDR3 sequence: CSVVDRGGDIQYF. The CDR3 region has the DNA TGCAGCGTTGTTGACAGGGGGGGCGACATTCAGTACTTC.

This chain connects TRBV29-1 to TRBJ2-5; maybe TRBD2 (5 bases). CDR3 size: 17 residues. Germline V gives CDR1 SQVTM, CDR2 ANQGSEA. V was clipped by 4 bases and J by 2 bases, with 23 bases between them. CDR3: CSVAGQPLEFLQETQYF. For the CDR3, the DNA is TGCAGCGTTGCCGGGCAGCCACTAGAGTTTTTGCAAGAGACCCAGTACTTC.

CDR3 nucleotides: TGCGCCAGCAGCTACGGGACTTCCGAGCAGTTCTTC. Residues: CASSYGTSEQFF. The chain links TRBV5-1 to TRBJ2-1; a weak D match, TRBD2 (6 bases). The CDR3 sequence is 12 residues long. V lost 3 bases, J lost 10 bases, and 11 bases lay in between. From germline, CDR1 is SGHRS and CDR2 YFSETQ.

The chain uses TRBV5-1 and TRBJ1-1; D is possibly TRBD1 (6 bases). The CDR3 extends over 18 amino acids. The V end lost 0 bases, the J end lost 2 bases, and 20 bases lay between the germline ends. Germline CDR1 SGHRS, CDR2 YFSETQ. CDR3 region: CASSLAPSLPGANTEAFF. The CDR3 nucleotides are TGCGCCAGCAGCTTGGCCCCATCCCTCCCAGGGGCAAACACTGAAGCTTTCTTT.

The genes are TRBV6-5 and TRBJ1-2, with a tentative D call TRBD1 (5 bases). Germline V gene data show CDR1 as MNHEY and CDR2 as SVGAGI. The V end lost 2 bases, the J end lost 4 bases, and 8 bases lay between the germline ends. The CDR3 has 13 amino acids. The CDR3 here is CASSYGATYGYTF. CDR3 sequence (DNA): TGTGCCAGCAGTTACGGGGCAACCTATGGCTACACCTTC.

J is TRBJ2-7 and V is TRBV5-1, with D maybe TRBD1 (6 bases). The CDR3 consists of 15 residues. The V gene lost 0 bases and the J gene lost 1 base, with 11 bases spanning the gap. CDR1 SGHRS and CDR2 YFSETQ come from the germline V gene. CDR3 DNA sequence: TGCGCCAGCAGCTTGGCACAGGGAATGTCCTACGAGCAGTACTTC. This sequence encodes CASSLAQGMSYEQYF. Drawing the rest from reference TRBV5-1 and TRBJ2-7, the complete variable domain is KAGVTQTPRYLIKTRGQQVTLSCSPISGHRSVSWYQQTPGQGLQFLFEYFSETQRNKGNFPGRFSGRQFSNSRSEMNVSTLELGDSALYLCASSLAQGMSYEQYFGPGTRLTVT.